One TCR beta chain is described in this entry. Its antigen is unidentified. TCRdb's copy holds only in-frame clones and misses some; the assay was immunoSEQ multiplex PCR. The table has fewer than 85,000 clones, about nine tenths seen once. This entry belongs to a study of T cell responses to AZD1222 COVID-19 vaccine. General observations from the study: Repertoire sampling happened only post peak T cell response. The donor cohort was predominantly white British with a female majority, and clonal diversity may have been underestimated.

The sample consisted of peripheral blood, taken on day 0 of AZD1222 vaccination. This clonotype was obtained from an adult in good health.

DNA of the CDR3: TGTGCCAGCAAGGGGACTAGCGGGAGCGATGAGCAGTTCTTC. It specifies CASKGTSGSDEQFF. This chain uses TRBV28 with TRBJ2-1, with 14 bases matching TRBD2. J gave up 8 bases and V 7 bases, and 4 bases lay outside the gene matches. The CDR3 is made up of 14 amino acids. Germline V gene lookup returns CDR1 MDHEN and CDR2 SYDVKM. Filled out from reference TRBV28 and TRBJ2-1, the complete variable domain reads DVKVTQSSRYLVKRTGEKVFLECVQDMDHENMFWYRQDPGLGLRLIYFSYDVKMKEKGDIPEGYSVSREKKERFSLILESASTNQTSMYLCASKGTSGSDEQFFGPGTRLTVL.